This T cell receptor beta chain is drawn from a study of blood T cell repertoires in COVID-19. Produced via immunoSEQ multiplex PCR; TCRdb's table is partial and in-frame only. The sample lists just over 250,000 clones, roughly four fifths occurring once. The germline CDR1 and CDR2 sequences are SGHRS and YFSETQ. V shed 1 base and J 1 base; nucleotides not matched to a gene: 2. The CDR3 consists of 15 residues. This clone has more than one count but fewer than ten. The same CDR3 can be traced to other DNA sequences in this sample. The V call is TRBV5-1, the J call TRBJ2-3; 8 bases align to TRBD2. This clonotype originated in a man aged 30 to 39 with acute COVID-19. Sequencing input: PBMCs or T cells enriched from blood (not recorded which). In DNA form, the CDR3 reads TGCGCCAGCAGCTTGAGGGGACTAGGCACAGATACGCAGTATTTT. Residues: CASSLRGLGTDTQYF.